One and the same sample provided the 15 T cell receptor beta chains below, sequenced in a study of technical replicates of blood from a few donors. Assay used: immunoSEQ multiplex PCR; TCRdb lists only in-frame clones, some missing. The sample lists 50,000 to 70,000 clones; approximately 87% were seen once. Material: PBMCs. These receptors all stem from a human donor in good health. Some clones in this sample may be carry-over from other donors' samples.

The gene calls are TRBV4-3 and TRBJ2-2; D is perhaps TRBD2 (6 bases). V was cut by 6 bases and J by 6 bases, with 14 bases left in between. Germline V lookup: CDR1 LGHNA, CDR2 YSLEER. This CDR3 comprises 14 residues. CDR3 bases: TGCGCCAGCAGGGCCGGAGGGGCGCCCGGGGAGCTGTTTTTT. Translation gives CASRAGGAPGELFF.

The chain links TRBV7-2 to TRBJ2-7, with unresolved D. The CDR3 sequence is 15 residues long. In germline, CDR1 is SGHTA, CDR2 FQGNSA. V gave up 3 bases and J gave up 3 bases, with 15 bases separating them. This CDR3 is CASSFFWAGSYEQYF. The CDR3 nucleotides are TGTGCCAGCAGCTTCTTCTGGGCAGGAAGCTACGAGCAGTACTTC.

The chain carries TRBV7-2 and TRBJ2-3; the match to TRBD2 covers 8 bases. The CDR3 length is 16 residues. The germline V gene has CDR1 SGHTA and CDR2 FQGNSA. After removal of 2 bases from V and 8 bases from J, the junction contained 12 bases not matched to a gene. In DNA, the CDR3 is TGTGCCAGCAGCTTAAGTCCGGGAGGGGGGTTTGGTACGCAGTATTTT. Amino acid sequence: CASSLSPGGGFGTQYF.

This rearrangement joins TRBV7-2 to TRBJ1-1; 7 bases agree with TRBD1. The CDR3 contains 16 residues. V dropped 2 bases and J dropped 0; count of bases not matched to a gene: 6. Per germline, CDR1 SGHTA and CDR2 FQGNSA. CDR3 DNA sequence: TGTGCCAGCAGCTTACCGACCGGGACAGTGAACACTGAAGCTTTCTTT. As protein: CASSLPTGTVNTEAFF. Together with reference TRBV7-2 and TRBJ1-1, the CDR3 gives the full variable domain: GAGVSQSPSNKVTEKGKDVELRCDPISGHTALYWYRQSLGQGLEFLIYFQGNSAPDKSGLPSDRFSAERTGGSVSTLTIQRTQQEDSAVYLCASSLPTGTVNTEAFFGQGTRLTVV.

This chain links TRBV21-1 with TRBJ2-1; TRBD1 was called by the table and not checked on the DNA. TRBV21-1 is termed a pseudogene. The CDR3 covers 16 residues. CDR3 nucleotides: TGTGCCAGCAGCAAAGGGCACAGGCGCTCCTACAATGAGCAGTTCTTC. It yields the protein CASSKGHRRSYNEQFF.

This chain uses TRBV5-1 with TRBJ2-7, with D tentatively TRBD1 (7 bases). Deletions cut 3 bases from V and 6 bases from J, with 10 bases between. CDR1 and CDR2 (germline): SGHRS, YFSETQ. The CDR3 runs 12 residues. CDR3 in DNA: TGCGCCAGCAGCTACCAGGGGGGCGAGCAGTACTTC. This codes for CASSYQGGEQYF.

CDR3 in amino acids: CASSLQGSTGELFF. The CDR3 DNA sequence: TGTGCCAGCAGCTTACAGGGGAGCACCGGGGAGCTGTTTTTT. The chain recombines TRBV7-2 with TRBJ2-2, with D tentatively TRBD1 (6 bases). Germline CDR1 and CDR2: SGHTA and FQGNSA. The CDR3 spans 14 residues. V was cut by 2 bases and J by 4 bases, with 8 bases left in between. Full variable domain (rest looked up from reference TRBV7-2 and TRBJ2-2): GAGVSQSPSNKVTEKGKDVELRCDPISGHTALYWYRQSLGQGLEFLIYFQGNSAPDKSGLPSDRFSAERTGGSVSTLTIQRTQQEDSAVYLCASSLQGSTGELFFGEGSRLTVL.

This chain joins TRBV15 and TRBJ1-1, with D tentatively TRBD1 (5 bases). V was cut by 0 bases and J by 1 base, with 6 bases left in between. Germline V gives CDR1 LNHNV, CDR2 YYDKDF (reference sequence). CDR3 length: 14 residues. CDR3 sequence (DNA): TGTGCCACCAGCAGAGAAGACAGGAACACTGAAGCTTTCTTT. Its protein is CATSREDRNTEAFF.

V gene TRBV10-3 combines with J gene TRBJ2-3, with D perhaps matching TRBD2 (7 bases). Germline lookup yields CDR1 ENHRY and CDR2 SYGVKD. This CDR3 spans 15 amino acids. The V end was cut by 6 bases, the J end by 9 bases, with 22 bases between. CDR3 coding DNA: TGTGCCATCAGGGAACGGCAATCCGGGGGGCTAACGCAGTATTTT. The encoded protein is CAIRERQSGGLTQYF.

The chain employs TRBV6-5 and TRBJ2-7, with TRBD2 matching 8 bases. V lost 5 bases, J lost 0 bases, and 6 bases stayed unmatched. This CDR3 is 15 amino acids long. The germline V gene has CDR1 MNHEY and CDR2 SVGAGI. The CDR3 loop is CASSGTRPSSYEQYF. The CDR3 DNA is TGTGCCAGCAGTGGGACTAGACCTAGCTCCTACGAGCAGTACTTC.

V and J are TRBV19 and TRBJ1-3; no firm D call. Trimming shortened V by 7 bases and J by 5 bases, and 12 bases separated the two germline ends. CDR1 LNHDA and CDR2 SQIVND come from the germline V gene (reference sequence). The CDR3 loop spans 13 amino acids. Here the CDR3 reads CASTRGYRNTIYF. The CDR3 coding sequence is TGTGCCAGTACTCGGGGATACCGAAACACCATATATTTT. Drawing the rest from reference TRBV19 and TRBJ1-3, the complete variable domain is DGGITQSPKYLFRKEGQNVTLSCEQNLNHDAMYWYRQDPGQGLRLIYYSQIVNDFQKGDIAEGYSVSREKKESFPLTVTSAQKNPTAFYLCASTRGYRNTIYFGEGSWLTVV.

The rearrangement joins TRBV5-1 to TRBJ2-3; maybe TRBD2 (5 bases). V lost 4 bases and J 0 bases, leaving 12 bases between the germline ends. CDR1 is SGHRS and CDR2 is YFSETQ in the germline V gene. CDR3 length equals 15 residues. The CDR3 nucleotides are TGCGCCAGCAGCCGGGATTCTGATAGCACAGATACGCAGTATTTT. Its protein product is CASSRDSDSTDTQYF. Variable domain in full (rest from reference TRBV5-1 and TRBJ2-3): KAGVTQTPRYLIKTRGQQVTLSCSPISGHRSVSWYQQTPGQGLQFLFEYFSETQRNKGNFPGRFSGRQFSNSRSEMNVSTLELGDSALYLCASSRDSDSTDTQYFGPGTRLTVL.

This rearrangement joins TRBV2 to TRBJ1-1; possible D gene TRBD1, 6 bases. V lost 3 bases, J lost 3 bases, and 20 bases lay in between. Per the germline V gene, CDR1 is SNHLY and CDR2 is FYNNEI. The CDR3 runs to 17 residues. DNA for the CDR3: TGTGCCAGCAGTGAGTATATCTTCAGGGGAAGGGACACTGAAGCTTTCTTT. It yields the protein CASSEYIFRGRDTEAFF. Combining the CDR3 with reference TRBV2 and TRBJ1-1 gives the whole variable domain EPEVTQTPSHQVTQMGQEVILRCVPISNHLYFYWYRQILGQKVEFLVSFYNNEISEKSEIFDDQFSVERPDGSNFTLKIRSTKLEDSAMYFCASSEYIFRGRDTEAFFGQGTRLTVV.

The chain employs TRBV25-1 and TRBJ1-3; D ambiguous. CDR1 and CDR2 from the germline V gene are MGHDK and SYGVNS. CDR3 length equals 13 residues. V dropped 5 bases and J dropped 4 bases, with 9 bases sitting between them. The CDR3 region is CASSYPGGNTIYF. The CDR3, as DNA: TGTGCCAGCAGTTATCCGGGAGGAAACACCATATATTTT.

The rearrangement joins TRBV7-9 to TRBJ2-7; D perhaps matches TRBD2 (5 bases). The CDR3 spans 15 residues. V lost 1 base, J lost 1 base, and 11 bases lay in between. CDR1 and CDR2 (germline): SEHNR, FQNEAQ (reference sequence). As DNA, the CDR3 is TGTGCCAGCAGCTTAGGGGCGGGTATGTCCTACGAGCAGTACTTC. Its protein is CASSLGAGMSYEQYF.